A selection of T cell receptor beta chains follows, all from one sample in a study of blood T cell repertoires in COVID-19. TCRdb keeps only in-frame clones here, not all; method: immunoSEQ multiplex PCR. The table records 270,000 or so clones, about 89% of them present only once. Sequencing was done on a sample of peripheral blood. Receptors originate from a man aged 35 to 55 with active or convalescent COVID-19. The CDR3 runs from the conserved cysteine through the conserved F or W. The D gene is left open where the match is weak. Clone sizes are given selectively: once, few, many, or a class where the clone is expanded.

CDR3nt,CDR3aa,d_gene,v_gene,j_gene,abundance
TGTGCCAGCCACTCCCAGGGCAAGCAGTACTTC,CASHSQGKQYF,-,TRBV19,TRBJ2-7,-
TGCGCCAGCAGCTTGGGGACTAGCGGTTTTTACAATGAGCAGTTCTTC,CASSLGTSGFYNEQFF,TRBD2,TRBV5-1,TRBJ2-1,-
TGCGCCAGCAGCCAGTCATCAGGGCTGAAGGGATATTTT,CASSQSSGLKGYF,-,TRBV5-1,TRBJ1-3,-
TGTGCCTGGAGTAGGGGACTAGCGGCCCAAGAGACCCAGTACTTC,CAWSRGLAAQETQYF,TRBD2,TRBV30,TRBJ2-5,-
TGCGCCAGCAGCTTGGCGGGTGGGAGGGACCCTGAAGCTTTCTTT,CASSLAGGRDPEAFF,-,TRBV5-1,TRBJ1-1,-
TGTGCCAGCGGGACAGGGTGGAATCAGCCCCAGCATTTT,CASGTGWNQPQHF,TRBD1,TRBV2,TRBJ1-5,few
TGTGCCAGCAGTTTACTCCAGGACGAGCAGTACTTC,CASSLLQDEQYF,-,TRBV28,TRBJ2-7,-
TGTGCCAGCAGATCGTATAGCAATCAGCCCCAGCATTTT,CASRSYSNQPQHF,-,TRBV6-5,TRBJ1-5,once
TGCGCCAGCAGCTTGGCGAACAGTCCCTACGAGCAGTACTTC,CASSLANSPYEQYF,-,TRBV5-1,TRBJ2-7,-
TGTGCCAGCAGTTACGCTTACAGGGCCGGCACTGAAGCTTTCTTT,CASSYAYRAGTEAFF,-,TRBV6-5,TRBJ1-1,once
TGTGCCAGCAGCTCCCACTCGGACAGTCCGACCAACACTGAAGCTTTCTTT,CASSSHSDSPTNTEAFF,-,TRBV9,TRBJ1-1,-
TGTGCCAGCAGCTTAGGGGTGGTGAGCACAGATACGCAGTATTTT,CASSLGVVSTDTQYF,-,TRBV5-6,TRBJ2-3,once
TGTGCCAGCAGCTTATTCCCATCGAGCTCCTATAATTCACCCCTCCACTTT,CASSLFPSSSYNSPLHF,-,TRBV11-2,TRBJ1-6,-
TGTGCCAGCAGCGTAGGCTCCATGGGGTCTAGCGGGAGTATCGAGCAGTACTTC,CASSVGSMGSSGSIEQYF,TRBD2,TRBV11-3,TRBJ2-7,-
TGTGCCAGCAGCCAAGATGGACAGGGAATGGTCGAGCAGTACTTC,CASSQDGQGMVEQYF,TRBD1,TRBV3-1/TRBV3-2,TRBJ2-7,-
TGTGCCAGCAGTGAAGCTCCGGGGATCGGCACTGAAGCTTTCTTT,CASSEAPGIGTEAFF,-,TRBV6-1,TRBJ1-1,-
TGTGCCACCCGGGGGGGGCTCACCGGGGAGCTGTTTTTT,CATRGGLTGELFF,TRBD2,TRBV24-1,TRBJ2-2,once
TGTGCCAGTAGTATTGGAGTGAACACTGAAGCTTTCTTT,CASSIGVNTEAFF,-,TRBV19,TRBJ1-1,-
TGTGCTAGCCGCGGGAGAGGATACAATGAGCAGTTCTTC,CASRGRGYNEQFF,TRBD2,TRBV19,TRBJ2-1,-
TGTGCCAGCAGCCACTATAGCGGGAGTATAGATACGCAGTATTTT,CASSHYSGSIDTQYF,TRBD2,TRBV4-2,TRBJ2-3,once
TGCGCCAGCAGCCAAGCCCGGTCCTCCTACGAGCAGTACTTC,CASSQARSSYEQYF,-,TRBV4-1,TRBJ2-7,-
TGTGCTAGTGGTCTACCCTTGGCGGGGGGGCCGATAGATACGCAGTATTTT,CASGLPLAGGPIDTQYF,TRBD2,TRBV12-5,TRBJ2-3,-
TGCGCCAGCAGCGGCGGGACGGGGCCCGTGAACACTGAAGCTTTCTTT,CASSGGTGPVNTEAFF,-,TRBV5-1,TRBJ1-1,once